The next 26 T cell receptor beta chains were all read from a single sample in a study of cytomegalovirus exposure and HLA in healthy donors. Profiling relied on immunoSEQ multiplex PCR, and the TCRdb table lists in-frame clones only, not all of them. The data contain 55,000 to 80,000 clones, 95% of them singletons. The sequenced sample was PBMCs. The receptors originated from a woman aged 18-29 years in good health and CMV-seropositive.

Here the CDR3 DNA reads TGTGCCAGCACCAGACCGGGACAGTGGATGGCAGATACGCAGTATTTT. Its protein is CASTRPGQWMADTQYF. The V gene is TRBV28, the J gene TRBJ2-3, with TRBD1 matching 7 bases. CDR1 and CDR2 (germline): MDHEN, SYDVKM. The CDR3 contains 16 residues. V lost 7 bases, J lost 4 bases, and 14 bases stayed unmatched.

This rearrangement joins TRBV4-2 to TRBJ1-1; unclear D gene. The CDR3 is 14 amino acids. V was clipped by 1 base and J by 7 bases, with 13 bases between them. Looked up from germline, CDR1 is LGHNA and CDR2 is YNFKEQ. This chain's CDR3 is CASSQGREADEAFF. The CDR3 DNA reads as TGTGCCAGCAGCCAAGGGCGGGAGGCGGATGAAGCTTTCTTT.

The chain has TRBV6-1 and TRBJ1-2; no clear D. V was clipped by 0 bases and J by 3 bases, with 8 bases between them. The V gene's germline CDR1 is MNHNS and CDR2 SASEGT. CDR3 length: 14 amino acids. CDR3 protein: CASSEAPGYYGYTF. CDR3 in DNA: TGTGCCAGCAGTGAAGCCCCCGGGTACTATGGCTACACCTTC.

The chain carries TRBV5-1 and TRBJ2-1, with 11 bases fitting TRBD2. Germline CDR1 reads SGHRS; CDR2 reads YFSETQ. The CDR3 totals 16 residues. With V trimmed by 0 bases and J by 9 bases, 8 bases remained unmatched. As DNA, the CDR3 is TGCGCCAGCAGCTTGGTAGCGGGAGGGCCTCTGGGTGAGCAGTTCTTC. Translated: CASSLVAGGPLGEQFF.

J is TRBJ2-7 and V is TRBV5-4, with 10 nucleotides matching TRBD2. V was clipped by 4 bases and J by 1 base; unmatched bases: 5. Germline V gives CDR1 SGHNT, CDR2 YYREEE (reference sequence). This CDR3 has 15 residues. Here the CDR3 reads CASSLLAGSSYEQYF. CDR3 nucleotides: TGTGCCAGCAGCCTACTAGCGGGGTCTTCCTACGAGCAGTACTTC. The full variable domain, with the rest looked up from reference TRBV5-4 and TRBJ2-7, is ETGVTQSPTHLIKTRGQQVTLRCSSQSGHNTVSWYQQALGQGPQFIFQYYREEENGRGNFPPRFSGLQFPNYSSELNVNALELDDSALYLCASSLLAGSSYEQYFGPGTRLTVT.

The chain carries TRBV4-3 and TRBJ2-7; D is undetermined. Trimming took off 2 bases at V and 2 bases at J, with 10 bases between the two ends. Germline assignment: CDR1 LGHNA and CDR2 YSLEER. The CDR3 totals 14 residues. The CDR3 reads CASSQHTMTYEQYF. Written as DNA, the CDR3 is TGCGCCAGCAGCCAACACACGATGACCTACGAGCAGTACTTC.

The chain carries TRBV28 and TRBJ2-3; D remains ambiguous. V was pared by 2 bases and J by 2 bases, with 5 bases between. This CDR3 spans 13 amino acids. CDR1 MDHEN and CDR2 SYDVKM come from the germline V gene. The CDR3 nucleotides read TGTGCCAGCAGTTTAGTAGCCACAGATACGCAGTATTTT. As protein: CASSLVATDTQYF.

There are a few counts of this clone. J is TRBJ1-5 and V is TRBV5-6, with 11 bases identical to TRBD1. V was clipped by 1 base and J by 3 bases; unmatched bases: 6. CDR1 is SGHDT and CDR2 is YYEEEE in the germline V gene. The CDR3 is made up of 17 amino acids. CDR3: CASSLYGTGGFNQPQHF. DNA of the CDR3: TGTGCCAGCAGCTTGTACGGGACAGGGGGTTTCAATCAGCCCCAGCATTTT.

The chain combines TRBV19 with TRBJ2-7, with a weak D call TRBD1 (5 bases). Germline assignment: CDR1 LNHDA and CDR2 SQIVND (reference sequence). This CDR3 has 16 residues. V lost 3 bases and J 3 bases, leaving 18 bases between the germline ends. The chain's CDR3 is CASSIGQGAFGYEQYF. The CDR3 region has the DNA TGTGCCAGTAGTATCGGCCAGGGCGCGTTTGGCTACGAGCAGTACTTC.

This chain joins TRBV27 and TRBJ2-3, with D possibly TRBD1 on 6 matching bases. Germline V gene data show CDR1 as MNHEY and CDR2 as SMNVEV (reference sequence). Between the trimmed V and J ends, which lost 5 bases and 4 bases, there was a span of 16 bases. CDR3 length equals 15 residues. The CDR3 loop reads CASSLDNRVADTQYF. CDR3 sequence (DNA): TGTGCCAGCAGTCTAGATAACAGGGTCGCAGATACGCAGTATTTT.

The V call is TRBV5-1, the J call TRBJ2-1; 9 bases fit TRBD2. Trimming removed 2 bases from V and 1 base from J; junction bases left unmatched: 1. Germline values: CDR1 SGHRS, CDR2 YFSETQ. The CDR3 sequence is 15 residues long. The CDR3 nucleotides read TGCGCCAGCAGCTTAAGCGGGGGGTCCTACAATGAGCAGTTCTTC. It translates to CASSLSGGSYNEQFF.

The genes are TRBV28 and TRBJ1-2; a weak D match, TRBD1 (5 bases). V gave up 3 bases and J gave up 4 bases, with 12 bases separating them. The CDR3 spans 14 residues. Germline loops: CDR1 MDHEN, CDR2 SYDVKM. The CDR3 here is CASSFGGEGYGYTF. CDR3 coding DNA: TGTGCCAGCAGTTTCGGAGGGGAAGGCTATGGCTACACCTTC.

The chain recombines TRBV7-2 with TRBJ2-2; D may be TRBD2 (6 bases). Deletions cut 5 bases from V and 6 bases from J, with 10 bases between. This CDR3 has 13 residues. Per germline, CDR1 SGHTA and CDR2 FQGNSA. In DNA form, the CDR3 reads TGTGCCAGCAGCCCCCCGGGGGCCGGGGAGCTGTTTTTT. This codes for CASSPPGAGELFF. Drawing the rest from reference TRBV7-2 and TRBJ2-2, the complete variable domain is GAGVSQSPSNKVTEKGKDVELRCDPISGHTALYWYRQSLGQGLEFLIYFQGNSAPDKSGLPSDRFSAERTGGSVSTLTIQRTQQEDSAVYLCASSPPGAGELFFGEGSRLTVL.

The chain is built from TRBV30 and TRBJ1-1; 7 bases agree with TRBD1. Looked up from germline, CDR1 is GTSNPN and CDR2 is SVGIG (reference sequence). This CDR3 has 17 residues. J was trimmed by 0 bases and V by 5 bases; bases with no gene match: 15. Written as DNA, the CDR3 is TGTGCCTGGGTAAACAGGGGCCCTTTCGCTTTGAACACTGAAGCTTTCTTT. This sequence encodes CAWVNRGPFALNTEAFF.

The chain links TRBV30 to TRBJ2-5; possible D gene TRBD2, 6 bases. The CDR3 contains 14 residues. CDR1 and CDR2 (germline): GTSNPN, SVGIG (reference sequence). Trimming removed 5 bases at V and 5 bases at J, with 18 bases between. The CDR3 DNA is TGTGCCTGGGGGTTACCCCGGGGGTCGGAGACCCAGTACTTC. As protein: CAWGLPRGSETQYF.

V gene TRBV7-9 combines with J gene TRBJ2-3; TRBD1 matches 11 bases. The junction had 11 bases not matched to a gene; V was cut back by 8 bases and J by 1 base. Germline lookup yields CDR1 SEHNR and CDR2 FQNEAQ (reference sequence). There are 17 residues in the CDR3. CDR3 in DNA: TGTGCCAGCTCTGTCCCCAAGGGACAGGGGGGCACAGATACGCAGTATTTT. Its translation is CASSVPKGQGGTDTQYF.

This clone was recorded once. V is TRBV5-4 and J is TRBJ2-1, with TRBD2 matching over 14 bases. This CDR3 has 17 amino acids. CDR1 SGHNT and CDR2 YYREEE come from the germline V gene (reference sequence). Germline trimming cut 2 bases from V and 2 bases from J; bases unmatched to any gene: 3. As DNA, the CDR3 is TGTGCCAGCAGCTTACCGGGACTAGCGGGAGCCTACAATGAGCAGTTCTTC. Its translation is CASSLPGLAGAYNEQFF.

On this clone: This same CDR3 is encoded by further DNA sequences in the sample. The V and J genes are TRBV5-1 and TRBJ2-7; the match to TRBD2 covers 10 bases. The CDR3 contains 15 residues. Germline V gives CDR1 SGHRS, CDR2 YFSETQ. V lost 0 bases, J lost 2 bases, and 2 bases stayed unmatched. The CDR3 here is CASSLGTSGTYEQYF. The CDR3 DNA sequence: TGCGCCAGCAGCTTGGGGACTAGCGGCACCTACGAGCAGTACTTC.

V gene TRBV7-3 combines with J gene TRBJ1-1, with D perhaps TRBD1 (5 bases). CDR1 is SGHTA, CDR2 FQGTGA, per germline. This CDR3 is 13 amino acids long. V lost 5 bases and J 1 base, leaving 8 bases between the germline ends. In nucleotides, the CDR3 is TGTGCCAGCAGCCGGGGGTCGAACACTGAAGCTTTCTTT. Translated: CASSRGSNTEAFF.

This clone has only one observation. The CDR3 sequence is CASSHSLRGRDSPLHF. DNA for the CDR3: TGCGCCAGCAGCCACTCCCTCAGGGGACGGGATTCACCCCTCCACTTT. This chain links TRBV4-3 with TRBJ1-6; TRBD1 is a possible D gene (6 bases). The CDR3 has 16 residues. Germline CDR1 is LGHNA and CDR2 is YSLEER. The V and J ends lost 3 bases and 8 bases respectively, with 17 bases between them.

The chain employs TRBV14 and TRBJ2-1; D is possibly TRBD2 (5 bases). The CDR3 has 14 amino acids. Trimming removed 2 bases at V and 9 bases at J, with 14 bases between. Germline V gives CDR1 SGHDN, CDR2 FVKESK. CDR3: CASSQSGLAGEQFF. The DNA for the CDR3 is TGTGCCAGCAGCCAATCTGGCCTAGCCGGTGAGCAGTTCTTC.

The chain is built from TRBV28 and TRBJ2-3; 11 nucleotides match TRBD2. V gave up 5 bases and J gave up 6 bases; unmatched junction bases: 10. The CDR3 is 16 amino acids. Germline V gene lookup returns CDR1 MDHEN and CDR2 SYDVKM. CDR3 bases: TGTGCCAGCAGTACCCTAGCGGGGGGACGGGGCGATACGCAGTATTTT. As protein: CASSTLAGGRGDTQYF.

This sequence joins TRBV2 and TRBJ2-1; 9 bases map to TRBD2. Germline loops: CDR1 SNHLY, CDR2 FYNNEI. Trimming took 4 bases from V and 5 from J; bases not matched to a gene: 9. The CDR3 has 16 residues. The CDR3 region is CASSGKAGGTNNEQFF. The CDR3 DNA sequence: TGTGCCAGCAGTGGAAAAGCGGGAGGTACGAACAATGAGCAGTTCTTC.

V is TRBV7-2 and J is TRBJ2-7; 7 bases agree with TRBD1. Germline CDR1 and CDR2: SGHTA and FQGNSA. This CDR3 contains 15 residues. V shed 4 bases, J shed 0 bases, and the junction held 6 bases outside the gene matches. The CDR3 protein is CASSSPGQSSYEQYF. The CDR3, as DNA: TGTGCCAGCAGCTCACCGGGACAGAGCTCCTACGAGCAGTACTTC.

The CDR3 bases are TGTGCCAGCAGCCCCAGACGACCTCCAGGGAATCTCGAGCAGTACTTC. This sequence encodes CASSPRRPPGNLEQYF. This chain joins TRBV7-8 and TRBJ2-7; a possible D gene is TRBD1 (5 bases). Per the germline V gene, CDR1 is SGHVS and CDR2 is FQNEAQ. Trimming cost V 5 bases and J 6 bases, with 23 bases left between them. The CDR3 consists of 16 residues.

The V gene is TRBV5-1, the J gene TRBJ1-1, with D possibly TRBD1 on 5 matching bases. The CDR3 totals 14 residues. V was trimmed by 3 bases and J by 0 bases, leaving 9 bases between them. From germline, CDR1 is SGHRS and CDR2 YFSETQ. The CDR3: CASSSAGMNTEAFF. DNA of the CDR3: TGCGCCAGCAGCTCGGCAGGGATGAACACTGAAGCTTTCTTT.